This is a list of T cell receptor beta chains from one sample in a study of blood T cell repertoires in COVID-19. Measured with immunoSEQ multiplex PCR; TCRdb has only the in-frame clones, and not every one. The data contain around 270,000 clones, approximately 92% of them seen just once; the ten biggest clones take up 2% to 3%. Sequencing used peripheral blood. The receptors come from a young adult with COVID-19, enrolled during active disease. CDR3s include the opening cysteine and the closing phenylalanine or tryptophan. D genes are given only for firm matches. The listing skips clone size in some rows; elsewhere it reads once, few, many or a size class.

TRBJ1-4	.	TRBV27	.	TGTGCCAGCAGTTTGAGTTTCCGAGGGAATGAAAAACTGTTTTTT	CASSLSFRGNEKLFF
TRBJ2-2	TRBD2	TRBV30	.	TGTGCCTGGAGTGACTTGGGGCAGGGCACTAGCGGCTGGGCCGCCGGGGAGCTGTTTTTT	CAWSDLGQGTSGWAAGELFF
TRBJ2-3	TRBD2	TRBV5-4	few	TGTGCCAGCAGCGCGGGACTAGCGGGAGTCACAGATACGCAGTATTTT	CASSAGLAGVTDTQYF
TRBJ2-6	.	TRBV11-2	.	TGTGCCAGCAGACCTGGTTGGGGGGCTGGGGCCAACGTCCTGACTTTC	CASRPGWGAGANVLTF
TRBJ2-7	TRBD2	TRBV6-4	.	TGTGCCAGCAGTGAGGCGGGAGCTTCTCGCGAGCAGTACTTC	CASSEAGASREQYF
TRBJ1-6	TRBD1	TRBV5-1	.	TGCGCCAGCATGAGGACAGGGGACGGTAATTCACCCCTCCACTTT	CASMRTGDGNSPLHF
TRBJ1-2	.	TRBV6-5	.	TGTGCCAGCAGTTACGCATCAGGGGATAACTATGGCTACACCTTC	CASSYASGDNYGYTF
TRBJ2-7	TRBD2	TRBV9	.	TGTGCCAGCAGCTCATGGGGGGCTAGCGGGGAGAAGGACGAGCAGTACTTC	CASSSWGASGEKDEQYF
TRBJ1-1	.	TRBV6-5	.	TGTGCCAGCAGTTACTCCCGGACAGCCGGAAGCACTGAAGCTTTCTTT	CASSYSRTAGSTEAFF
TRBJ2-7	.	TRBV6-1	.	TGTGCCAGCAGTGAATGGGGGGCCTACGAGCAGTACTTC	CASSEWGAYEQYF